Included here is one TCR beta chain sequence, with context. What it binds is not known. This record comes from a study of cytomegalovirus exposure and HLA in healthy donors. Study details: Genotyping showed 70% to 90% of roughly 390 donors falling in the Caucasian-associated ancestry cluster. General observations from the study: CMV antigen specificity of a few CMV-associated chains was confirmed in vitro. A later analysis linked a missense DCLRE1C variant to TCR beta V- and J-gene trimming.

A multiplex PCR was run with 60 Vbeta primers and 13 Jbeta primers. Assay used: immunoSEQ multiplex PCR; TCRdb lists only in-frame clones, some missing. The table records 100,000 or so clones, more than 80% of them present only once. The sample was PBMCs. This TCR was sampled from a man aged 25-40 years in good health and CMV-seronegative.

The CDR3 DNA reads as TGTGCCAGCAGTTTATTAGGCGTGGGACAGATATACAATGAGCAGTTCTTC. Amino acid sequence: CASSLLGVGQIYNEQFF. The chain uses TRBV27 and TRBJ2-1, with TRBD1 identical over 7 bases. The trim removed 1 base at V and 4 bases at J, leaving 10 bases unmatched. The CDR3 has 17 amino acids. Per the germline V gene, CDR1 is MNHEY and CDR2 is SMNVEV (reference sequence).